The 4 T cell receptor beta chains presented below share a single source sample, sequenced in a study of T cell repertoires in cytomegalovirus infection (dated by TCRdb to between 2018 and 2020). Instrument on record: Illumina HiSeq 1500. The raw public data were reprocessed by TCRdb itself: fastp quality trimming at Q25, MiXCR clonotype calling, in-frame beta chains only. Rows are unified per CDR3 protein, each entry keeping the most common DNA and genes. The sample yields 350,000 to 400,000 distinct CDR3 sequences; nearly 35% were counted once. Jointly, the top ten make up approximately 15% of the sample. The antigens for these receptors are not known. In light of the paper, this sample's treatment or condition label describes: in vitro stimulation with specific CMV peptide epitopes to enrich CMV-specific T cells. Source: cultured PBMCs, taken from culture after CMV antigen stimulation. The receptors originated from a human donor in good health (CMV status not recorded). Some clones in this sample may be carry-over from other donors' samples.

V gene TRBV25-1 combines with J gene TRBJ2-1; TRBD2 aligns across 9 bases. The CDR3 covers 17 residues. J was trimmed by 0 bases and V by 6 bases; bases with no gene match: 9. Germline V gene data show CDR1 as MGHDK and CDR2 as SYGVNS. CDR3 protein: CASRDGLAGNSYNEQFF. The CDR3 nucleotides are TGTGCCAGCAGAGACGGGCTAGCGGGAAACTCCTACAATGAGCAGTTCTTC. Drawing the rest from reference TRBV25-1 and TRBJ2-1, the complete variable domain is EADIYQTPRYLVIGTGKKITLECSQTMGHDKMYWYQQDPGMELHLIHYSYGVNSTEKGDLSSESTVSRIRTEHFPLTLESARPSHTSQYLCASRDGLAGNSYNEQFFGPGTRLTVL.

V gene TRBV29-1 combines with J gene TRBJ2-5, with D perhaps matching TRBD2 (6 bases). Germline V lookup: CDR1 SQVTM, CDR2 ANQGSEA. The V end was cut by 6 bases, the J end by 5 bases, with 10 bases between. This CDR3 spans 11 amino acids. This chain's CDR3 is CSVVAGETQYF. CDR3 nucleotides: TGCAGCGTGGTCGCGGGGGAGACCCAGTACTTC.

CDR3 bases: TGCAGCGTTGCCCGGCAACTAACAGATACGCAGTATTTT. Its translation is CSVARQLTDTQYF. The gene calls are TRBV29-1 and TRBJ2-3; no clear D gene. The V gene lost 4 bases and the J gene lost 3 bases, with 11 bases spanning the gap. Germline-derived CDR1 and CDR2 are SQVTM and ANQGSEA. The CDR3 length is 13 residues.

This clonotype was observed a handful of times. The CDR3 DNA reads TGCAGTGCTAGAGATTTACGGGGGGAGCTTTCTGGGGCCAACGTCCTGACTTTC. As protein: CSARDLRGELSGANVLTF. The chain links TRBV20-1 to TRBJ2-6, with TRBD2 matching 7 bases. V was clipped by 0 bases and J by 1 base; unmatched bases: 9. The CDR3 extends over 18 amino acids. The germline CDR1 and CDR2 sequences are DFQATT and SNEGSKA (reference sequence).